The 29 T cell receptor beta chains below were found in one sample sequenced in a study of T cell responses to AZD1222 COVID-19 vaccine. Only in-frame clones appear in the TCRdb table, and some are missing; sequencing was by immunoSEQ multiplex PCR. This sample carries approximately 90,000 clones, 90% of them seen once, and the ten largest clones take approximately 8.7%. The sequences come from peripheral blood, collected on day 0 of AZD1222 vaccination. All receptors derive from an adult in good health.

This rearrangement joins TRBV4-3 to TRBJ1-2; unclear D gene. The germline V gene has CDR1 LGHNA and CDR2 YSLEER. With 1 base removed from V and 7 bases from J, the gap between germline ends came to 7 bases. The CDR3 extends over 12 amino acids. The CDR3 DNA follows: TGCGCCAGCAGCCAAGGATTCGGTGGCTACACCTTC. Its protein is CASSQGFGGYTF.

This chain uses TRBV14 with TRBJ2-2, with D perhaps TRBD1 (6 bases). This CDR3 is 14 amino acids long. Deletions cut 3 bases from V and 3 bases from J, with 8 bases between. Germline CDR1 SGHDN, CDR2 FVKESK. CDR3 coding DNA: TGTGCCAGCAGCCAGTACAGGGACACCGGGGAGCTGTTTTTT. Its translation is CASSQYRDTGELFF.

The chain employs TRBV5-6 and TRBJ1-5, with D perhaps TRBD1 (5 bases). V dropped 4 bases and J dropped 5 bases, with 10 bases sitting between them. Germline V lookup: CDR1 SGHDT, CDR2 YYEEEE. The CDR3 covers 13 residues. The CDR3 sequence is CASSVGQDQPQHF. In DNA form, the CDR3 reads TGTGCCAGCAGCGTGGGGCAGGATCAGCCCCAGCATTTT.

V is TRBV6-6 and J is TRBJ1-1; a possible D gene is TRBD1 (5 bases). The CDR3 sequence is 13 residues long. The germline CDR1 and CDR2 sequences are MNHNY and SVGAGI (reference sequence). With 7 bases removed from V and 1 base from J, the gap between germline ends came to 10 bases. The CDR3 nucleotides read TGTGCCAGCATACAGGAATGGAACACTGAAGCTTTCTTT. It yields the protein CASIQEWNTEAFF.

The V gene is TRBV6-5, the J gene TRBJ2-2; D is perhaps TRBD2 (6 bases). In germline, CDR1 is MNHEY, CDR2 SVGAGI. The CDR3 consists of 16 residues. Trimming removed 3 bases at V and 3 bases at J, with 14 bases between. CDR3 DNA sequence: TGTGCCAGCAGTTATGGGGGGACCACCCACACCGGGGAGCTGTTTTTT. Residues: CASSYGGTTHTGELFF.

The rearrangement links TRBV20-1 to TRBJ1-3, with D perhaps TRBD1 (6 bases). The CDR3 consists of 14 residues. The V gene lost 3 bases and the J gene lost 0 bases, with 9 bases spanning the gap. Germline CDR1 reads DFQATT; CDR2 reads SNEGSKA (reference sequence). In nucleotides, the CDR3 is TGCAGTGCTAGTAGGGGGGACTCTGGAAACACCATATATTTT. This encodes CSASRGDSGNTIYF.

The chain carries TRBV9 and TRBJ1-1; D is undetermined. CDR1 is SGDLS and CDR2 is YYNGEE in the germline V gene. There are 13 residues in the CDR3. V lost 4 bases and J lost 5, with 12 bases in between. In nucleotides, the CDR3 is TGTGCCAGCAGCTTGAGATCGGGTACTGAAGCTTTCTTT. The encoded protein is CASSLRSGTEAFF. Using reference TRBV9 and TRBJ1-1 for the parts outside the CDR3, the full variable domain is DSGVTQTPKHLITATGQRVTLRCSPRSGDLSVYWYQQSLDQGLQFLIQYYNGEERAKGNILERFSAQQFPDLHSELNLSSLELGDSALYFCASSLRSGTEAFFGQGTRLTVV.

This clone was recorded a few times. The V and J genes are TRBV6-5 and TRBJ2-1; D remains ambiguous. The ends were cut back, 6 bases at V and 5 bases at J, with 8 bases in the middle. This CDR3 is 12 amino acids long. Per the germline V gene, CDR1 is MNHEY and CDR2 is SVGAGI. The CDR3 protein is CASRGPDNEQFF. Here the CDR3 DNA reads TGTGCCAGCAGGGGCCCGGACAATGAGCAGTTCTTC.

The chain uses TRBV14 and TRBJ2-7; 10 bases are shared with TRBD2. Germline loops: CDR1 SGHDN, CDR2 FVKESK. This CDR3 has 15 residues. V dropped 1 base and J dropped 3; count of bases not matched to a gene: 3. This chain's CDR3 is CASSQGLAGFYEQYF. The CDR3 DNA is TGTGCCAGCAGCCAAGGACTAGCGGGTTTCTACGAGCAGTACTTC.

This clone was picked up one time. The J gene is TRBJ2-3, the V gene TRBV10-3; TRBD2 agrees at 11 bases. The germline CDR1 and CDR2 sequences are ENHRY and SYGVKD. The J segment lost 0 bases and the V segment lost 3 bases, leaving 5 bases of the junction unmatched. This CDR3 has 17 amino acids. CDR3 protein: CAISDPSGGLSTDTQYF. The CDR3 bases are TGTGCCATCAGTGACCCTAGCGGGGGGCTTAGCACAGATACGCAGTATTTT.

This chain joins TRBV5-7 and TRBJ2-5; no firm D call. TRBV5-7 is given ORF status, its function remaining uncertain. The CDR3 is 14 amino acids. V was pared by 0 bases and J by 2 bases, with 8 bases between. Here the CDR3 reads CASSLVGGQETQYF. The CDR3 DNA reads TGTGCCAGCAGCTTGGTGGGTGGGCAAGAGACCCAGTACTTC.

Regarding this clone: The same CDR3 can be traced to other DNA sequences in this sample. J is TRBJ1-5 and V is TRBV9; D ambiguous. The germline V gene encodes CDR1 SGDLS and CDR2 YYNGEE. This CDR3 has 14 residues. V was shortened by 0 bases and J by 0 bases, with 4 bases between the two germline ends. The CDR3 spells CASSVDSSNQPQHF. The CDR3 DNA follows: TGTGCCAGCAGCGTAGATTCTAGCAATCAGCCCCAGCATTTT.

The chain combines TRBV6-2 or TRBV6-3 with TRBJ1-5, with D perhaps matching TRBD1 (5 bases). Trimming cost V 6 bases and J 3 bases, with 12 bases left between them. The CDR3 contains 14 residues. CDR1 and CDR2 from the germline V gene are MNHEY and SVGEGT. CDR3 sequence reads: CASSLDRNNQPQHF. The CDR3 DNA reads TGTGCCAGCAGCTTAGACAGAAACAATCAGCCCCAGCATTTT.

This chain connects TRBV4-3 to TRBJ1-1, with D perhaps TRBD1 (5 bases). This CDR3 has 13 residues. Looked up from germline, CDR1 is LGHNA and CDR2 is YSLEER. Trimming pared 0 bases from V and 5 bases from J, leaving 7 bases between. The CDR3 reads CASSQDKGTEAFF. The CDR3 DNA is TGCGCCAGCAGCCAAGATAAGGGGACTGAAGCTTTCTTT.

The rearrangement uses TRBV10-1 and TRBJ1-1; D might be TRBD1 (5 bases). Germline CDR1 reads WNHNN; CDR2 reads SYGVQD (reference sequence). The length of the CDR3 is 13 residues. Between the trimmed V and J ends, which lost 7 bases and 5 bases, there was a span of 14 bases. CDR3 in DNA: TGCGCCAGCAAAATGGGGCCGAGAACTGAAGCTTTCTTT. This translates into CASKMGPRTEAFF.

This clone has just one count. V and J are TRBV7-8 and TRBJ1-1; D is undetermined. Trimming removed 5 bases from V and 1 base from J, with 8 bases in between. The CDR3 loop spans 13 amino acids. Looked up from germline, CDR1 is SGHVS and CDR2 is FQNEAQ. CDR3 sequence reads: CASSATQNTEAFF. The CDR3, as DNA: TGTGCCAGCAGCGCCACTCAGAACACTGAAGCTTTCTTT.

V usage is TRBV7-9 and J usage is TRBJ2-3; 7 bases are shared with TRBD2. Germline-derived CDR1 and CDR2 are SEHNR and FQNEAQ (reference sequence). Trimming took 5 bases from V and 0 from J; bases not matched to a gene: 2. The CDR3 has 14 residues. The CDR3 DNA sequence: TGTGCCAGCAGCCTTAGCGGGAGCACAGATACGCAGTATTTT. Protein sequence: CASSLSGSTDTQYF.

The CDR3 DNA is TGTGCCAGCAGCTTAGTTGCGGTTAACACCGGGGAGCTGTTTTTT. Translation: CASSLVAVNTGELFF. The gene calls are TRBV7-6 and TRBJ2-2; no firm D call. The CDR3 is 15 residues long. CDR1 is SGHVS, CDR2 FNYEAQ, per germline. Trimming removed 1 base at V and 2 bases at J, with 8 bases between.

The chain has TRBV21-1 and TRBJ2-3; TRBD2 is the table's D call and was not checked against the DNA. TRBV21-1 is classified as a pseudogene. This CDR3 is built from 20 residues. CDR3 region: CASSTRASGGAKPRTDTQYF. The CDR3, as DNA: TGTGCCAGCAGCACGAGGGCTAGCGGGGGGGCGAAACCCCGCACAGATACGCAGTATTTT.

CDR3 region: CASSPPQTFNYGYTF. CDR3 DNA: TGCGCCAGCAGCCCGCCCCAGACTTTTAACTATGGCTACACCTTC. J is TRBJ1-2 and V is TRBV4-1; D ambiguous. The CDR3 is made up of 15 amino acids. Trimming removed 4 bases at V and 1 base at J, with 13 bases between. Per the germline V gene, CDR1 is MGHRA and CDR2 is YSYEKL.

The rearrangement links TRBV6-5 to TRBJ2-5, with 7 bases fitting TRBD1. CDR3 length: 13 amino acids. In germline, CDR1 is MNHEY, CDR2 SVGAGI. V gave up 8 bases and J gave up 1 base; unmatched junction bases: 4. DNA of the CDR3: TGTGCCAGCGGATGGACAGGCCAAGAGACCCAGTACTTC. Translated: CASGWTGQETQYF.

V is TRBV11-2 and J is TRBJ1-2, with D perhaps TRBD1 (5 bases). CDR3 length: 12 amino acids. Germline V gene lookup returns CDR1 SGHAT and CDR2 FQNNGV. With 5 bases removed from V and 8 bases from J, the gap between germline ends came to 12 bases. The CDR3 coding sequence is TGTGCCAGCAGCCCCACGGGGGGGGGCTACACCTTC. As protein: CASSPTGGGYTF.

In this sample, this clone turned up once. The V gene is TRBV7-3, the J gene TRBJ2-3, with 7 bases identical to TRBD2. The V gene end was trimmed by 5 bases and the J gene end by 5 bases; junction bases not matched to a gene: 10. Germline values: CDR1 SGHTA, CDR2 FQGTGA. This CDR3 comprises 15 residues. CDR3 DNA sequence: TGTGCCAGCAGCCCTACTGGGGGGGAGGTAGATACGCAGTATTTT. It encodes CASSPTGGEVDTQYF.

This chain uses TRBV20-1 with TRBJ2-7, with 10 bases matching TRBD1. Looked up from germline, CDR1 is DFQATT and CDR2 is SNEGSKA (reference sequence). Trimming cost V 3 bases and J 2 bases; bases outside gene matches: 7. The CDR3 is 15 residues long. This CDR3 reads CSASATGTGAYEQYF. In DNA form, the CDR3 reads TGCAGTGCTAGTGCAACCGGGACAGGGGCCTACGAGCAGTACTTC.

The rearrangement uses TRBV7-2 and TRBJ2-7, with D unclear. CDR3 size: 12 residues. Per the germline V gene, CDR1 is SGHTA and CDR2 is FQGNSA. Trimming cost V 5 bases and J 3 bases, with 8 bases left between them. CDR3 loop: CASSPQSYEQYF. CDR3 DNA sequence: TGTGCCAGCAGCCCACAAAGCTACGAGCAGTACTTC.

The V call is TRBV5-5, the J call TRBJ2-5; 11 bases are a match to TRBD2. This CDR3 spans 16 amino acids. J gave up 2 bases and V 2 bases, and 5 bases lay outside the gene matches. Germline V gene sequence: CDR1 SGHKS, CDR2 YYEKEE (reference sequence). The CDR3 DNA sequence: TGTGCCAGCAGCTTCGTCCTAGCGGGGGGACAAGAGACCCAGTACTTC. Protein product: CASSFVLAGGQETQYF.

This rearrangement joins TRBV24-1 to TRBJ2-3; a possible D gene is TRBD1 (6 bases). Germline CDR1 KGHDR, CDR2 SFDVKD. Trimming stripped 10 bases from V and 3 bases from J, with 13 bases between. The CDR3 runs 13 residues. The CDR3 DNA sequence: TGTGCCACTTCCGGGACAAATACAGATACGCAGTATTTT. Translation gives CATSGTNTDTQYF.

A word on this clone: Other nucleotide sequences in the sample specify the same CDR3. The chain combines TRBV9 with TRBJ1-4; D is ambiguous. V lost 0 bases, J lost 0 bases, and 6 bases lay in between. The CDR3 runs 15 residues. Germline V gives CDR1 SGDLS, CDR2 YYNGEE. The chain's CDR3 is CASSVGGATNEKLFF. CDR3 DNA: TGTGCCAGCAGCGTAGGCGGTGCAACTAATGAAAAACTGTTTTTT.

The genes are TRBV19 and TRBJ1-1; a weak D match, TRBD1 (5 bases). CDR3 length: 14 amino acids. The V gene lost 7 bases and the J gene lost 1 base, with 13 bases spanning the gap. The germline V gene has CDR1 LNHDA and CDR2 SQIVND (reference sequence). CDR3 DNA: TGTGCCAGTACCTGGTCGCAGGGGAACACTGAAGCTTTCTTT. It translates to CASTWSQGNTEAFF.